What follows describes a single TCR beta chain. Its antigen is as yet unknown. This sample was taken from a study of cytomegalovirus exposure and HLA in healthy donors. General observations from the study: A later analysis linked a missense variant in DCLRE1C to the trimming of TCR beta V and J genes. A later analysis associated approximately 17,000 TCR beta sequences with HLA alleles at a 0.05 false discovery rate.

With 3 bases removed from V and 6 bases from J, the gap between germline ends came to 18 bases. The CDR3 runs 15 residues. Germline values: CDR1 SGHAT, CDR2 FQNNGV. This PCR relied on a set of 60 Vbeta primers and 13 Jbeta primers. Assay: immunoSEQ multiplex PCR; the TCRdb copy retains only in-frame clones and omits some. The sample includes about 160,000 clones, about four fifths seen only once; the top ten take about 6.7%. This TCR was sampled from a man aged 50 or older in good health and CMV-seropositive. The sequenced material came from PBMCs. This sequence joins TRBV11-2 and TRBJ2-7; tentative D call: TRBD1 (7 bases). DNA of the CDR3: TGTGCCAGCAGCTTCTTTTTGCAGGGGGGCTTCGAGCAGTACTTC. Protein sequence: CASSFFLQGGFEQYF. Full variable domain (remainder filled in from reference TRBV11-2 and TRBJ2-7): EAGVAQSPRYKIIEKRQSVAFWCNPISGHATLYWYQQILGQGPKLLIQFQNNGVVDDSQLPKDRFSAERLKGVDSTLKIQPAKLEDSAVYLCASSFFLQGGFEQYFGPGTRLTVT.